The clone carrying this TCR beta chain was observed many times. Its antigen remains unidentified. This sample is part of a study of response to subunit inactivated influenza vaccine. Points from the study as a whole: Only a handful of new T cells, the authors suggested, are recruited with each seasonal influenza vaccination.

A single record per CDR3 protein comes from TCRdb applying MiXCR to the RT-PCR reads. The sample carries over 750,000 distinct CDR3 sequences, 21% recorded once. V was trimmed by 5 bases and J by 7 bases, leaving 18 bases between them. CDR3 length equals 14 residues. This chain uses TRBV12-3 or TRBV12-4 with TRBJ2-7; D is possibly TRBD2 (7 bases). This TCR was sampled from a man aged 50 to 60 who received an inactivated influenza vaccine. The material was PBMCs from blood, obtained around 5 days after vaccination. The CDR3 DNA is TGTGCCAGCAGTCGACGCGGGGGCCTAGGGGAGCAGTACTTC. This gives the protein CASSRRGGLGEQYF.